This T cell receptor (beta chain) was obtained from a study of shared clonotypes between healthy human individuals. The table came from immunoSEQ multiplex PCR; TCRdb's copy has only in-frame clones and leaves some out. The sample yields some 1,900,000 clones, roughly 95% seen once. The naive CD8 subset, CD45RO-negative cells positively selected for CCR7, excluded terminally differentiated effector memory CD45RA+ cells. The germline gives CDR1 SGHTA, CDR2 FQGNSA. V lost 5 bases, J lost 3 bases, and 4 bases stayed unmatched. This CDR3 region has 13 residues. Sequenced input: naive CD8+ T cells sorted from blood. This clonotype originated in a young man in good health. This sequence joins TRBV7-2 and TRBJ2-7; 7 bases align to TRBD2. The CDR3 protein is CASSPGTIYEQYF. The CDR3 region has the DNA TGTGCCAGCAGCCCCGGGACTATCTACGAGCAGTACTTC.